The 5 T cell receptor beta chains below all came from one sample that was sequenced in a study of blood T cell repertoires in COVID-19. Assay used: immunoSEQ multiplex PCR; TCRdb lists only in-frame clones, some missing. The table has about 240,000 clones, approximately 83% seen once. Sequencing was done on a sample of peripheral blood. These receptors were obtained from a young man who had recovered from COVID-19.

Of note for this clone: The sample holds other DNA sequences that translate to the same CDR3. The CDR3, as DNA: TGTGCCAGTAGCATCGGACAGGGAGGGGTGGACGGCTACACCTTC. Translation: CASSIGQGGVDGYTF. V is TRBV19 and J is TRBJ1-2; 8 bases are shared with TRBD1. CDR3 length: 15 residues. CDR1 LNHDA and CDR2 SQIVND come from the germline V gene (reference sequence). Trimming at V came to 6 bases and at J to 8 bases, leaving 14 bases not matched to a gene.

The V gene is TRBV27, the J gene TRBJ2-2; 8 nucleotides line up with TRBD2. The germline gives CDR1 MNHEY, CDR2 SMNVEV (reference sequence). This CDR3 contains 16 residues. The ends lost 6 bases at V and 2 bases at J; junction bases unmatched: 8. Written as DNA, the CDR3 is TGTGCCAGCAGGCGCGGGGGGTCCTCAAACACCGGGGAGCTGTTTTTT. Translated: CASRRGGSSNTGELFF.

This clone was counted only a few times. The CDR3 is CASSRQGKSSGNTIYF. In nucleotides, the CDR3 is TGTGCCAGCTCTCGACAGGGGAAGAGCTCTGGAAACACCATATATTTT. The chain has TRBV18 and TRBJ1-3, with TRBD1 matching 8 bases. The CDR3 extends over 16 amino acids. The germline gives CDR1 KGHSH, CDR2 LQKENI. After removal of 6 bases from V and 0 bases from J, the junction contained 7 bases not matched to a gene.

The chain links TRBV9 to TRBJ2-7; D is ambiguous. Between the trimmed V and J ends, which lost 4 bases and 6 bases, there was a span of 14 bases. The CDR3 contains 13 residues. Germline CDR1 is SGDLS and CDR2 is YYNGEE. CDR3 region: CASSRYVSREQYF. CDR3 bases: TGTGCCAGCAGCAGATACGTCTCGCGCGAGCAGTACTTC.

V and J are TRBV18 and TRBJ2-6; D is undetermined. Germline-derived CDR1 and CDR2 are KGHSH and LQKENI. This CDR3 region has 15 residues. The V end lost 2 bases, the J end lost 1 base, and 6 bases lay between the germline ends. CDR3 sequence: CASSPELSGANVLTF. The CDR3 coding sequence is TGTGCCAGCTCACCAGAGTTATCTGGGGCCAACGTCCTGACTTTC.